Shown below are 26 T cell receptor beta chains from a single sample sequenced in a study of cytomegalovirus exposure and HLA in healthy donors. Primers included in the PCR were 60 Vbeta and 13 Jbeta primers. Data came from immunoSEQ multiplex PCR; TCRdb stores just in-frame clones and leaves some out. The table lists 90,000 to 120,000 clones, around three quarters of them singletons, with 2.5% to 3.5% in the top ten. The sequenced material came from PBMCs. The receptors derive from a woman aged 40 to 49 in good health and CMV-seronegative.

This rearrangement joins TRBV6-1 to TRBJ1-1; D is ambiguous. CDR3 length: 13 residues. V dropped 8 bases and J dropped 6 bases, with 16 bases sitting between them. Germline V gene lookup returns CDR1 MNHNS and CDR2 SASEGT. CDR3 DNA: TGTGCCAGCCTCCCGAGGATTTGGTCTGAAGCTTTCTTT. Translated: CASLPRIWSEAFF.

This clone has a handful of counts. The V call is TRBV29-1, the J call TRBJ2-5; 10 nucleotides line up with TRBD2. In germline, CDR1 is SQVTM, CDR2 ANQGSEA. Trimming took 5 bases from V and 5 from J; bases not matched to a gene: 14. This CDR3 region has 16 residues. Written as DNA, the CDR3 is TGCAGCGTTTTAGGCTCCCTAGCGGGAGTTACGGAGACCCAGTACTTC. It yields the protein CSVLGSLAGVTETQYF.

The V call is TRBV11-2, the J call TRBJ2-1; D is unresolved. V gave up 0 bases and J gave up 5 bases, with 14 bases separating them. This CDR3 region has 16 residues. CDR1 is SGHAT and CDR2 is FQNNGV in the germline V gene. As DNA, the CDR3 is TGTGCCAGCAGCTTAGATCACGGTTACCAAAACAATGAGCAGTTCTTC. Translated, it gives CASSLDHGYQNNEQFF. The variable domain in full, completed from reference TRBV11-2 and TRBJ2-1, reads EAGVAQSPRYKIIEKRQSVAFWCNPISGHATLYWYQQILGQGPKLLIQFQNNGVVDDSQLPKDRFSAERLKGVDSTLKIQPAKLEDSAVYLCASSLDHGYQNNEQFFGPGTRLTVL.

The CDR3 region has the DNA TGTGCCAGCAGACCCTCCGGACTAGCGGGGCCGTACCAAGAGACCCAGTACTTC. Translating it yields CASRPSGLAGPYQETQYF. The V gene is TRBV28, the J gene TRBJ2-5; 12 positions agree with TRBD2. CDR3 length: 18 residues. V lost 6 bases to trimming and J lost 0 bases; unmatched junction nucleotides: 11. CDR1 MDHEN and CDR2 SYDVKM come from the germline V gene.

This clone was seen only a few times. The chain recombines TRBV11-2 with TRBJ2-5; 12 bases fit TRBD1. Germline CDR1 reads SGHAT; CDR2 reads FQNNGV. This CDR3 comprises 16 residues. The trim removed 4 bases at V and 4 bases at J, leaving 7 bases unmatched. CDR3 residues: CASSSGDRGRRETQYF. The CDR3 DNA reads TGTGCCAGCAGCTCCGGGGACAGGGGGCGCCGAGAGACCCAGTACTTC. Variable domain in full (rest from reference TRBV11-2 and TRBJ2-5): EAGVAQSPRYKIIEKRQSVAFWCNPISGHATLYWYQQILGQGPKLLIQFQNNGVVDDSQLPKDRFSAERLKGVDSTLKIQPAKLEDSAVYLCASSSGDRGRRETQYFGPGTRLLVL.

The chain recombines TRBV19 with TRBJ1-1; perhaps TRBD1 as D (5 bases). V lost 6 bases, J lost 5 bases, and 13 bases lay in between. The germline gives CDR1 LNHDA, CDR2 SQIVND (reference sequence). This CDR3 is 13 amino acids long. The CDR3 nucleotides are TGTGCCAGTAGCCTGTGGGGGGGAACTGAAGCTTTCTTT. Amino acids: CASSLWGGTEAFF.

The DNA for the CDR3 is TGTGCCAGTAGTATACGGGATCGGGCGCCCCAGCATTTT. Its translation is CASSIRDRAPQHF. The V gene is TRBV19, the J gene TRBJ1-5, with D hard to call. The CDR3 has 13 residues. CDR1 is LNHDA, CDR2 SQIVND, per germline (reference sequence). Trimming stripped 2 bases from V and 9 bases from J, with 11 bases between.

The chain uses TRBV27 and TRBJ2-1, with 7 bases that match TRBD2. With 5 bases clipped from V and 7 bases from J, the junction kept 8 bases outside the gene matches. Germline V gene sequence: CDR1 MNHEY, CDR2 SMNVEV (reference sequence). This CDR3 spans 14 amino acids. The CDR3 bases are TGTGCCAGCAGTCGGTTCGGCGGGGGAAATGAGCAGTTCTTC. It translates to CASSRFGGGNEQFF.

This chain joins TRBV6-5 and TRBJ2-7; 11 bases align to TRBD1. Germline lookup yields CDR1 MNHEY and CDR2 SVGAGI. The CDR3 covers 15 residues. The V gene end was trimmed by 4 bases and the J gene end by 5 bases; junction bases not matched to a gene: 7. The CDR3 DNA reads TGTGCCAGCAGTTCCCGGGACAGGGGGTCCCACGAGCAGTACTTC. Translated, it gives CASSSRDRGSHEQYF.

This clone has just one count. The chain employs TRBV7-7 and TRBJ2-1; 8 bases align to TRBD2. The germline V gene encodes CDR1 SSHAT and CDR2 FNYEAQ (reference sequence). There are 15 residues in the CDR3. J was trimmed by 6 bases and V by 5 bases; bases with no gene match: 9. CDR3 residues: CASSPAGTSPNEQFF. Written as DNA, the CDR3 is TGTGCCAGCAGCCCAGCCGGGACTAGTCCCAATGAGCAGTTCTTC. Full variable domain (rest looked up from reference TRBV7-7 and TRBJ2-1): GAGVSQSPRYKVTKRGQDVTLRCDPISSHATLYWYQQALGQGPEFLTYFNYEAQPDKSGLPSDRFSAERPEGSISTLTIQRTEQRDSAMYRCASSPAGTSPNEQFFGPGTRLTVL.

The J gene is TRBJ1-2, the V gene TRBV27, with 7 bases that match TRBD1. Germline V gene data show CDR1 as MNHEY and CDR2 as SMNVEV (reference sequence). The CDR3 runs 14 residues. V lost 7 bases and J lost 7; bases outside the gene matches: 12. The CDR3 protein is CASKIPGKGAGYTF. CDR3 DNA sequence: TGTGCCAGCAAAATTCCAGGGAAGGGGGCTGGCTACACCTTC.

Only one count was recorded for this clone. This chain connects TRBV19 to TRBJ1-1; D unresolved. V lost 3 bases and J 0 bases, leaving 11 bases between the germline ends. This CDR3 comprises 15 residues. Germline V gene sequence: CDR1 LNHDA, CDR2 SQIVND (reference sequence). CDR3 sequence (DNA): TGTGCCAGTAGTATTCATGAGGGAATGAACACTGAAGCTTTCTTT. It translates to CASSIHEGMNTEAFF.

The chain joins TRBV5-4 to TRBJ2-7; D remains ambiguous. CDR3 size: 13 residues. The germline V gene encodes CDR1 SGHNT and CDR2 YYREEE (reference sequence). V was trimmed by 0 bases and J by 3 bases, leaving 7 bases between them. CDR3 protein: CASSLGEYYEQYF. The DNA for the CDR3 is TGTGCCAGCAGCTTGGGCGAGTACTACGAGCAGTACTTC.

The CDR3: CATQTGPGELFF. Here the CDR3 DNA reads TGTGCCACGCAGACAGGGCCCGGGGAGCTGTTTTTT. The chain couples TRBV27 to TRBJ2-2, with TRBD1 matching 7 bases. V shed 10 bases and J 6 bases; nucleotides not matched to a gene: 5. CDR1 MNHEY and CDR2 SMNVEV come from the germline V gene (reference sequence). The CDR3 length is 12 residues.

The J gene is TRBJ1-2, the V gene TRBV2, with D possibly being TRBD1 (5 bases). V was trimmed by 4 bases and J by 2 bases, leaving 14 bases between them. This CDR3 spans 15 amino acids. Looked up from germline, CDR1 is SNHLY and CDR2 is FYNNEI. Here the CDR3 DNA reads TGTGCCAGCAGTGTGCGGCAGGGAGGCAACTATGGCTACACCTTC. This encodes CASSVRQGGNYGYTF.

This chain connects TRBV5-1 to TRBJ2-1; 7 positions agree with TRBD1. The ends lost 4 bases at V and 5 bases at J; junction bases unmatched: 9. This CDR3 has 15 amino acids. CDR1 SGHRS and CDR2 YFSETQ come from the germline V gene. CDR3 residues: CASSIVRDSDNEQFF. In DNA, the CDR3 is TGCGCCAGCAGCATCGTGAGGGACAGTGACAATGAGCAGTTCTTC.

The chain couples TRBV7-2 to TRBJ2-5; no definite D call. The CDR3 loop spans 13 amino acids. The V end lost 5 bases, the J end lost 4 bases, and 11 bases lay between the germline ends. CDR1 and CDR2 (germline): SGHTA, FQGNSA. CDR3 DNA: TGTGCCAGCAGCCCGGTCATTCGAGAGACCCAGTACTTC. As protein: CASSPVIRETQYF.

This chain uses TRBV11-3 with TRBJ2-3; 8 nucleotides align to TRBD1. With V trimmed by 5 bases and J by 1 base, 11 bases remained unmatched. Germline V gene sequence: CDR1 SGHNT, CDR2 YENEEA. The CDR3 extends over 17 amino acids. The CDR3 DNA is TGTGCCAGCAGCGGCAGACAGGGGACGCACGGCACAGATACGCAGTATTTT. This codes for CASSGRQGTHGTDTQYF.

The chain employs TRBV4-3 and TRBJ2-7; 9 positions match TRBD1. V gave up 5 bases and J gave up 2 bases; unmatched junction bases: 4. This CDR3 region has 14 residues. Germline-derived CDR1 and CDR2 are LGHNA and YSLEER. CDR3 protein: CASSTGTGTYEQYF. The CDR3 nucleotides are TGCGCCAGCAGCACCGGGACAGGGACCTACGAGCAGTACTTC.

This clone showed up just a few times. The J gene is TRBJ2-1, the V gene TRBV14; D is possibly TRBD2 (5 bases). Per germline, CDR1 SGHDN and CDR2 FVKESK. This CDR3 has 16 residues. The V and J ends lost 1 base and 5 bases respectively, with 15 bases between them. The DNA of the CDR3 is TGTGCCAGCAGCCAAGCCCTGCTAGTGGGAGACAATGAGCAGTTCTTC. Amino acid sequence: CASSQALLVGDNEQFF.

This CDR3 reads CAWSGQGGNYGYTF. Here the CDR3 DNA reads TGTGCCTGGAGTGGACAGGGGGGGAACTATGGCTACACCTTC. This rearrangement joins TRBV30 to TRBJ1-2; TRBD1 matches 9 bases. Germline CDR1 and CDR2: GTSNPN and SVGIG (reference sequence). J gave up 2 bases and V 1 base, and 2 bases lay outside the gene matches. The CDR3 loop spans 14 amino acids.

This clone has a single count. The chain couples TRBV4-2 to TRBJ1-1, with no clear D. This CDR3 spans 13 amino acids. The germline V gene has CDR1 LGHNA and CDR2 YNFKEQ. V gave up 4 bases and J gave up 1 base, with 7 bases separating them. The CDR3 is CASSLRQNTEAFF. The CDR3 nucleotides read TGTGCCAGCAGCCTCCGACAGAACACTGAAGCTTTCTTT.

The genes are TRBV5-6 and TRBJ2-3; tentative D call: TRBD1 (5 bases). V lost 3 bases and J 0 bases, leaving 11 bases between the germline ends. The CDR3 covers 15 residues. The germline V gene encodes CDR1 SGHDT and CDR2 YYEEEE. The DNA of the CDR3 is TGTGCCAGCAGCTCCAGGGATACTAGCACAGATACGCAGTATTTT. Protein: CASSSRDTSTDTQYF.

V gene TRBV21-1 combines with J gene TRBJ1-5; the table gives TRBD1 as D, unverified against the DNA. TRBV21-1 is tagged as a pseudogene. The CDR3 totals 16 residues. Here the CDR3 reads CASSNYDREVDQPQHF. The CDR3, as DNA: TGTGCCAGCAGCAACTACGACAGGGAAGTGGATCAGCCCCAGCATTTT.

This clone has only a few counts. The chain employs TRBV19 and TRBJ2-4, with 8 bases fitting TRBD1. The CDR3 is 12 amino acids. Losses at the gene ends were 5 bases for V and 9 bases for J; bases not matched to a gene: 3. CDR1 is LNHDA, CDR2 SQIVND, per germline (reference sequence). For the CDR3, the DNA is TGTGCCAGTAGTCAGGACAGGGCCATTCAGTACTTC. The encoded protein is CASSQDRAIQYF.

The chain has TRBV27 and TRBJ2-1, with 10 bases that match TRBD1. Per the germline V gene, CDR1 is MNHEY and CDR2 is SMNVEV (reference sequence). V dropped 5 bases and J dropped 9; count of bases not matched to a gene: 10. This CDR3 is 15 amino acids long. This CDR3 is CASSHDRGLYAEQFF. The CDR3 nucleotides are TGTGCCAGCAGTCACGACAGGGGGCTCTATGCTGAGCAGTTCTTC.